The clone carrying this TCR beta chain was seen repeatedly, ten times or more. Its antigen is currently unknown. This record belongs to a study of spatial heterogeneity in lung cancer. Study as a whole: Strongly correlated with TCR transcript counts in tumor regions was a T cell module score, which was a transcriptional module score calculated from matched bulk RNA-seq. Study conclusions and caveats: Of the expanded TCRs, ubiquitous and regional counts tracked the counts of ubiquitous and regional nonsynonymous mutations, respectively. Tumor mutation counts were tracked by expanded intratumoral alpha and beta TCR counts.

Unique molecular identifiers, one per molecule, were present on every TCR cDNA molecule. TCRdb analysed the 5' RACE reads with MiXCR anew, one entry per CDR3 protein. The repertoire holds 9,200 or so distinct CDR3 sequences, about 8.1% seen once, with over 20% in the top ten. Time point: sample taken at primary tumor resection. No cells were sorted before sequencing. The whole RNA sequenced was extracted from tumor, nontumor lung or frozen PBMC. This CDR3 is built from 13 residues. V was clipped by 7 bases and J by 6 bases; unmatched bases: 8. Germline CDR1 SQVTM, CDR2 ANQGSEA. V and J are TRBV29-1 and TRBJ1-5; 8 bases agree with TRBD1. This sequence was found in a male donor with early-stage non-small cell lung cancer. The sample in question was lung tumor tissue, obtained at surgery. The CDR3 coding sequence is TGCAGCGCCCAAGCAGGGGGCGGTCAGCCCCAGCATTTT. As protein: CSAQAGGGQPQHF.